This T cell receptor (beta chain) is from a study of CD8+CD57+ T cells in acquired aplastic anemia. Across the whole study: Sorted cells (CD4+ and CD8+) yielded DNA amounts that averaged approximately 2.9 ug. Findings and limits, study-wide: Patients and controls were not found to differ significantly in CD8+ Simpson's diversity.

CDR3 and TCR beta VDJ profiling relied on genomic DNA as the template. TCRdb reprocessed the reads via MiXCR and lists one record per CDR3 protein. The repertoire holds about 160,000 distinct CDR3 sequences, with roughly 45% as singletons. Selection for sequencing was limited to patients who had shown CD8+CD57+ cell expansion by flow cytometry. In regard to this clonotype: Antigen unknown. At one end, the junction sequence differs from germline, possibly due to a read error.

The sequenced sample was sorted CD4+, CD8+, or CD8+CD57+ T cells (not recorded which) from PBMCs. This receptor was obtained from a human donor with aplastic anemia.

CDR3 DNA sequence: TGTGCCAGCAGCGGACCGGGACAGTACAGTGAGCAGTTCTTC. Its translation: CASSGPGQYSEQFF. J is TRBJ2-1 and V is TRBV7-8, with 7 bases lining up with TRBD1. CDR3 length: 14 residues. Germline V gene lookup returns CDR1 SGHVS and CDR2 FQNEAQ.